The text below deals with one TCR beta chain. The target of this receptor is not known. Base qualities are missing; no much larger clone stands one base away. The data originate from a study of shared T cell receptors in the human thymus (dated by TCRdb to about 2021). Regarding the study in general: The study examined how self-reactive, shared T-cell receptor alpha chains are generated in the human thymus.

The method behind the library was the immunoSEQ multiplex PCR assay. Drawn from immuneACCESS, this table holds only the in-frame rearrangements with V and J called that TCRdb kept. Clones are partly lost; checked studies trace under half to an unresolved V gene and leave the rest unexplained. A total of 600,000 to 900,000 clones appear in this sample, 70% to 90% of them only once. Approximately 0.01% of the sample rests with the top ten. CDR1 is given as MNHNS and CDR2 as SASEGT, both from the germline V gene. Including cysteine and phenylalanine, the CDR3 has 13 amino acids. Only CDR3 DNA is held: 39 bases, read in frame from base 1. The trim is 4 bases for V and 4 bases for J, with a gap of 10 bases between the germline ends. This same sample was also part of a study on human thymus T cells. The second study reports: Immunologically healthy infants undergoing open corrective cardiac surgery for congenital heart defects in Finland were used as donors. Thymus tissue was collected as surgical resects that were removed during corrective cardiac surgery. Usage of V and J gene segments appeared to be biased in both the thymic and the peripheral blood repertoires. The related research reported highly overlapping thymic TCR repertoires among unrelated individuals. The study characterized TCR alpha and beta repertoires from under ten infant thymus samples and four related peripheral blood samples. The infant donors were roughly 7 to 250 days old, and the cohort included a handful of males and a couple of females. Thymocytes were freed from the tissue by mechanical means and kept at -70 degrees C as pellets of roughly 9-30 million cells. A QIAsymphony instrument was used to extract genomic DNA from frozen cell pellets. Using the immunoSEQ multiplex PCR assay, the TCRB and TCRAD loci were amplified from a standardized quantity of quality-controlled genomic DNA. The amplicons covered the V(D)J region and were long enough to include the CDR3 and to identify the V and J genes. Through the commercial immunoSEQ service, the amplicons were sequenced on an Illumina platform. Primer bias and sequencing errors were corrected as previously described, and TCRAD and TCRB were defined on the basis of the IMGT database. The repertoires were analysed using immunoSEQ Analyzer 3.0 and VDJTools for basic statistics, V/J segment usage, diversity estimates, rarefaction and pairwise overlap. Chao1, ChaoE, Efron-Thisted, Shannon and inverse Simpson indices were used to estimate diversity, which was also estimated on datasets down-sampled to the smallest sample. Repertoire overlap was determined by strict matching of CDR3 nucleotide sequence, V gene and J gene, and Jaccard-based multidimensional scaling clustering was applied. On average, thymus samples yielded about 810,000 unique TCRB clonotypes, whereas blood samples yielded 70,000 to 100,000.

Sequenced sample: thymocytes. The chain employs TRBV6-1 and TRBJ1-2; perhaps TRBD1 is the D gene, with 6 bases matching. This receptor was obtained from a girl under three years old with a congenital heart defect. Donor details come from another sample of the same person, matched by shared clones. This receptor carries the CDR3 CASSGETGYGYTF. The nucleotides are TGTGCCAGCAGTGGGGAGACAGGCTATGGCTACACCTTC.